Only a few counts were recorded for the clone carrying this T cell receptor (beta chain). The CDR3 covers 15 residues. V lost 0 bases and J lost 5, with 12 bases in between. Germline V CDR1 and CDR2: SGDLS, YYNGEE. This entry belongs to a study of blood T cell repertoires in COVID-19. Background on the study: Collection of acute and convalescent COVID-19 samples took place in the United States, Italy and Spain. Sample material is recorded as cDNA or gDNA derived from T cells, B-cell-depleted T cells, or PBMCs.

Study processing details: Estimation of nucleated cell counts was performed using reference gene primer amplification. Produced via immunoSEQ multiplex PCR; TCRdb's table is partial and in-frame only. For V, J and clone size, that table is used; D and trimming come from the DNA. Among tens of thousands of clones listed, roughly four fifths were seen once. The V and J genes are TRBV9 and TRBJ2-1; tentative D call: TRBD1 (5 bases). Sequenced sample: peripheral blood. The sequence came from an elderly woman with acute or convalescent COVID-19. CDR3 protein: CASSVGPGANNEQFF. DNA of the CDR3: TGTGCCAGCAGCGTAGGACCTGGGGCCAACAATGAGCAGTTCTTC.